Following are 18 T cell receptor beta chains from one sample sequenced in a study of blood T cells in healthy people across ages. It was with a sample-barcoded 5' primer and a J-beta primer mix that a second PCR of roughly 6 to 12 cycles was run. TCRdb reanalysed the 5' RACE reads using MiXCR and keeps one entry per CDR3 protein. The table records over 950,000 distinct CDR3 sequences, roughly two fifths of them present only once. Sequencing was done on a sample of blood. The receptor set was obtained from a man aged 18 to 30 in good health.

The V call is TRBV6-2 or TRBV6-3, the J call TRBJ2-3; 10 nucleotides line up with TRBD2. This CDR3 comprises 16 residues. J lost 2 bases, V lost 0 bases, and 2 bases had no gene match. The germline gives CDR1 MNHEY, CDR2 SVGEGT. This CDR3 reads CASSYSAGGYTDTQYF. For the CDR3, the DNA is TGTGCCAGCAGTTACTCAGCGGGGGGGTACACAGATACGCAGTATTTT.

This clonotype has more than one count but fewer than ten. This chain connects TRBV27 to TRBJ1-1, with unresolved D. V was clipped by 7 bases and J by 4 bases, with 16 bases between them. The CDR3 extends over 14 amino acids. Per germline, CDR1 MNHEY and CDR2 SMNVEV (reference sequence). CDR3 loop: CASNRGSSITEAFF. The CDR3 coding sequence is TGTGCCAGCAACAGAGGATCCTCCATCACTGAAGCTTTCTTT.

In the case of this clonotype: The junction differs from germline at one of its ends, possibly a read error. The rearrangement uses TRBV7-7 and TRBJ2-5; a weak D match, TRBD1 (6 bases). Germline V gene sequence: CDR1 SSHAT, CDR2 FNYEAQ (reference sequence). The CDR3 runs 13 residues. The DNA for the CDR3 is TGTGCTAGCAGCGACAGGTTCCAAGAGACCCAGTACTTC. It encodes CASSDRFQETQYF.

The chain has TRBV7-2 and TRBJ1-2; D gene uncertain. V dropped 5 bases and J dropped 6 bases, with 13 bases sitting between them. The CDR3 contains 13 residues. Germline CDR1 reads SGHTA; CDR2 reads FQGNSA. The CDR3 nucleotides are TGTGCCAGCAGCGTTCAGGCAGATGATGGCTACACCTTC. Translating it yields CASSVQADDGYTF.

The chain recombines TRBV15 with TRBJ1-2; D is unresolved. Per the germline V gene, CDR1 is LNHNV and CDR2 is YYDKDF (reference sequence). This CDR3 has 13 amino acids. V was cut by 6 bases and J by 1 base, with 9 bases left in between. The CDR3 nucleotides read TGTGCCACCAGGTCGGACTATAACTATGGCTACACCTTC. It codes for CATRSDYNYGYTF.

The chain links TRBV12-5 to TRBJ2-3; TRBD2 aligns across 10 bases. The CDR3 contains 17 residues. The V gene's germline CDR1 is LGHNT and CDR2 FRNRAP. V lost 5 bases to trimming and J lost 0 bases; unmatched junction nucleotides: 8. The CDR3: CASGRKRGGTSTDTQYF. In nucleotides, the CDR3 is TGTGCTAGTGGTCGTAAGCGGGGGGGAACTAGCACAGATACGCAGTATTTT. Supplemented by reference TRBV12-5 and TRBJ2-3, the full variable domain reads DARVTQTPRHKVTEMGQEVTMRCQPILGHNTVFWYRQTMMQGLELLAYFRNRAPLDDSGMPKDRFSAEMPDATLATLKIQPSEPRDSAVYFCASGRKRGGTSTDTQYFGPGTRLTVL.

This clonotype came up a few times. The gene calls are TRBV12-3 or TRBV12-4 and TRBJ1-1; D might be TRBD1 (6 bases). Trimming cost V 6 bases and J 1 base, with 18 bases left between them. The CDR3 covers 16 residues. The CDR3 sequence: CASRKSGQSSNTEAFF. The CDR3 region has the DNA TGTGCCAGCAGAAAATCCGGACAGTCCTCGAACACTGAAGCTTTCTTT.

There are a few counts of this clonotype. The chain carries TRBV20-1 and TRBJ2-1; 15 bases are a match to TRBD2. The trim removed 6 bases at V and 0 bases at J, leaving 9 bases unmatched. The CDR3 runs to 18 residues. CDR1 is DFQATT and CDR2 is SNEGSKA in the germline V gene (reference sequence). CDR3 DNA: TGCAGTGCCAAGGGGACTAGCGGGGGGCTAGTCTCCTACAATGAGCAGTTCTTC. It translates to CSAKGTSGGLVSYNEQFF.

The table lists this clonotype with a few counts. V gene TRBV2 combines with J gene TRBJ2-1; maybe TRBD2 (6 bases). Trimming took 9 bases from V and 9 from J, leaving 24 bases between them. The CDR3 spans 15 residues. Germline lookup yields CDR1 SNHLY and CDR2 FYNNEI. CDR3 nucleotides: TGTGCCAGTAGATCCCAGGAGGGGTACGTTGGTGAGCAGTTCTTC. Amino acid sequence: CASRSQEGYVGEQFF.

The genes are TRBV25-1 and TRBJ1-4; D is uncertain. This CDR3 is built from 13 residues. V was clipped by 2 bases and J by 6 bases, with 7 bases between them. Germline CDR1 MGHDK, CDR2 SYGVNS. CDR3 DNA: TGTGCCAGCAGTGAAGTAAGCGATGAAAAACTGTTTTTT. Protein product: CASSEVSDEKLFF.

The V call is TRBV2, the J call TRBJ2-3, with 7 bases matching TRBD2. Germline-derived CDR1 and CDR2 are SNHLY and FYNNEI. This CDR3 has 15 amino acids. The junction had 10 bases not matched to a gene; V was cut back by 4 bases and J by 6 bases. CDR3 protein: CASSASSGAMDTQYF. The CDR3 bases are TGTGCCAGCAGTGCCTCTAGCGGCGCTATGGATACGCAGTATTTT.

This clonotype was seen only once. The CDR3 spells CAWAPGTANTEAFF. CDR3 sequence (DNA): TGTGCCTGGGCCCCCGGGACAGCGAACACTGAAGCTTTCTTT. The gene calls are TRBV30 and TRBJ1-1; TRBD1 matches at 7 bases. The J segment lost 1 base and the V segment lost 5 bases, leaving 7 bases of the junction unmatched. The CDR3 loop spans 14 amino acids. Germline-derived CDR1 and CDR2 are GTSNPN and SVGIG (reference sequence).

In its sample, this clonotype was seen many times. The rearrangement uses TRBV6-1 and TRBJ1-2; TRBD1 aligns across 8 bases. The CDR3 is 13 amino acids. Trimming cost V 3 bases and J 3 bases; bases outside gene matches: 0. CDR1 and CDR2 from the germline V gene are MNHNS and SASEGT. DNA of the CDR3: TGTGCCAGCAGTGAGACAGGGGACTATGGCTACACCTTC. Encoded protein: CASSETGDYGYTF.

The chain has TRBV4-3 and TRBJ2-1, with TRBD2 matching 7 bases. CDR1 is LGHNA and CDR2 is YSLEER in the germline V gene. The CDR3 has 17 amino acids. Trimming at V came to 0 bases and at J to 3 bases, leaving 8 bases not matched to a gene. The CDR3 protein is CASSQDGRAGDYNEQFF. The CDR3 DNA reads TGCGCCAGCAGCCAAGACGGCCGTGCGGGAGACTACAATGAGCAGTTCTTC.

This clonotype came up a few times. The chain combines TRBV4-3 with TRBJ2-3, with a possible D match to TRBD2 (5 bases). The length of the CDR3 is 15 residues. Trimming removed 1 base at V and 0 bases at J, with 8 bases between. The germline gives CDR1 LGHNA, CDR2 YSLEER. The CDR3 protein is CASSQVPGSTDTQYF. Here the CDR3 DNA reads TGCGCCAGCAGCCAAGTTCCGGGGAGCACAGATACGCAGTATTTT.

The J gene is TRBJ2-7, the V gene TRBV9, with 11 bases fitting TRBD2. The CDR3 spans 18 residues. Trimming cost V 2 bases and J 7 bases; bases outside gene matches: 17. Per germline, CDR1 SGDLS and CDR2 YYNGEE. In DNA form, the CDR3 reads TGTGCCAGCAGCGTCGACTCGACTAGCGGGGTCGGGGCAAATGAGCAGTACTTC. It specifies CASSVDSTSGVGANEQYF.

This clonotype appeared a few times. The chain recombines TRBV27 with TRBJ2-3; D uncertain. V was cut by 6 bases and J by 6 bases, with 13 bases left in between. From germline, CDR1 is MNHEY and CDR2 SMNVEV (reference sequence). The CDR3 length is 13 residues. The CDR3 protein is CASSSYLGDTQYF. For the CDR3, the DNA is TGTGCCAGCAGCAGCTACCTCGGTGATACGCAGTATTTT.

The V and J genes are TRBV20-1 and TRBJ1-5; unclear D gene. The CDR3 contains 8 residues. Germline assignment: CDR1 DFQATT and CDR2 SNEGSKA (reference sequence). Trimming pared 6 bases from V and 15 bases from J, leaving 9 bases between. Here the CDR3 DNA reads TGCAGTGCCCAGATTGGGCATTTT. It specifies CSAQIGHF.